The rows below give T cell receptor beta chains drawn from one sample of a study of shared clonotypes between healthy human individuals. Profiling relied on immunoSEQ multiplex PCR, and the TCRdb table lists in-frame clones only, not all of them. This repertoire shows over 800,000 clones, more than 85% found once; its top ten account for more than 20%. Specimen: naive CD8+ T cells sorted from blood. These receptors were collected from a man aged 30 to 45 in good health. Both conserved end residues are part of each CDR3. D genes are given only for firm matches. The listing skips clone size in some rows; elsewhere it reads once, few, many or a size class.

V	D	J	size	CDR3	DNA
TRBV14	-	TRBJ1-3	-	CASSHTGTSSGNTIYF	TGTGCCAGCAGTCACACAGGGACCAGCTCTGGAAACACCATATATTTT
TRBV28	TRBD1	TRBJ2-1	-	CASSPPGQSDNEQFF	TGTGCCAGCAGTCCGCCGGGACAGTCAGACAATGAGCAGTTCTTC
TRBV19	-	TRBJ1-3	-	CASSQGWGTSSGNTIYF	TGTGCCAGTTCCCAGGGGTGGGGCACGAGCTCTGGAAACACCATATATTTT
TRBV29-1	-	TRBJ2-7	-	CSVSPGPTYEQYF	TGCAGCGTTTCCCCAGGGCCAACCTACGAGCAGTACTTC
TRBV5-4	-	TRBJ2-5	-	CASSPRDEETQYF	TGTGCCAGCAGCCCCCGGGACGAAGAGACCCAGTACTTC
TRBV27	TRBD2	TRBJ2-3	-	CASSLWTSGLTSTDTQYF	TGTGCCAGCAGTTTGTGGACTAGCGGATTAACTAGCACAGATACGCAGTATTTT
TRBV27	-	TRBJ1-2	once	CASSLFPENYGYTF	TGTGCCAGCAGTCTTTTCCCGGAAAACTATGGCTACACCTTC
TRBV7-8	-	TRBJ2-1	-	CASSLGAWKTYNEQFF	TGTGCCAGCAGCTTAGGGGCTTGGAAAACCTACAATGAGCAGTTCTTC
TRBV6-5	-	TRBJ2-1	-	CASSYQEGNDEQFF	TGTGCCAGCAGTTACCAGGAGGGTAACGATGAGCAGTTCTTC
TRBV9	-	TRBJ1-2	-	CASSVGQFDYGYTF	TGTGCCAGCAGCGTCGGACAGTTCGACTATGGCTACACCTTC
TRBV7-2	TRBD2	TRBJ2-1	-	CASSFPSRGSSYNEQFF	TGTGCCAGCAGCTTCCCATCACGCGGGAGCTCCTACAATGAGCAGTTCTTC
TRBV14	TRBD1	TRBJ1-2	-	CASSQVGQGDGYTF	TGTGCCAGCAGCCAAGTAGGACAGGGCGATGGCTACACCTTC
TRBV7-8	-	TRBJ2-7	-	CASSLGQYYEQYF	TGTGCCAGCAGCTTAGGACAGTACTACGAGCAGTACTTC
TRBV28	-	TRBJ1-1	-	CASSPTDAVRGAEAFF	TGTGCCAGCAGTCCGACAGACGCGGTCCGAGGGGCTGAAGCTTTCTTT
TRBV6-1	-	TRBJ1-3	once	CASSPRTDGNTIYF	TGTGCCAGCAGCCCACGGACCGATGGAAACACCATATATTTT
TRBV7-8	TRBD1	TRBJ2-2	-	CASSFKRQGIGQPPDTGELFF	TGTGCCAGCAGCTTTAAAAGACAGGGGATCGGCCAGCCGCCGGACACCGGGGAGCTGTTTTTT
TRBV28	-	TRBJ1-1	-	CASSPPDRPKDRNTEAFF	TGTGCCAGCAGTCCTCCTGATAGACCAAAGGACAGGAACACTGAAGCTTTCTTT
TRBV27	TRBD1	TRBJ2-7	-	CASSLSWDRASYEQYF	TGTGCCAGCAGTTTATCTTGGGACAGAGCCTCCTACGAGCAGTACTTC
TRBV13	-	TRBJ2-3	-	CASSDRTDTQYF	TGTGCCAGCAGCGACCGCACAGATACGCAGTATTTT
TRBV7-9	-	TRBJ1-5	-	CASSLGGGNQPQHF	TGTGCCAGCAGCTTAGGGGGGGGCAATCAGCCCCAGCATTTT
TRBV5-1	-	TRBJ2-7	-	CASSFGGVNEQYF	TGCGCCAGCAGCTTCGGGGGAGTGAATGAGCAGTACTTC
TRBV25-1	-	TRBJ2-1	-	CASSGSGTNEQFF	TGTGCCAGCAGTGGCAGCGGTACCAATGAGCAGTTCTTC
TRBV7-9	-	TRBJ2-7	-	CASSPTEGPLEQYF	TGTGCCAGCAGTCCGACAGAAGGGCCCCTCGAGCAGTACTTC
TRBV28	-	TRBJ2-2	-	CASSLQNSHDITFTGELFF	TGTGCCAGCAGTTTGCAAAACTCCCATGATATTACCTTCACCGGGGAGCTGTTTTTT
TRBV5-6	TRBD2	TRBJ2-7	-	CASSLGLAEQYF	TGTGCCAGCAGCTTGGGACTAGCCGAGCAGTACTTC
TRBV19	TRBD2	TRBJ2-1	-	CATLPTSGTYNEQFF	TGTGCCACCTTACCGACTAGCGGCACCTACAATGAGCAGTTCTTC
TRBV11-2	-	TRBJ2-2	-	CASSQNTGELFF	TGTGCCAGCAGCCAGAACACCGGGGAGCTGTTTTTT